This T cell receptor (beta chain) was retrieved from a study of T cell responses to AZD1222 COVID-19 vaccine. Trimming removed 2 bases from V and 8 bases from J, with 12 bases in between. The CDR3 extends over 13 amino acids. Germline V lookup: CDR1 MGHDK, CDR2 SYGVNS. Study-wide results and limits: Reports indicate that nearly half of spike-specific TCRs are directed at unmutated variant regions. Repertoire sampling was restricted to post-peak T cell response timepoints. Donors, mostly white British, included more females; clonal diversity was possibly underestimated. AZD1222 recipients seropositive at baseline numbered only 5 to 7.

As concerns this clone: Its antigen is as yet unknown.

Clones were read by immunoSEQ multiplex PCR, and TCRdb kept only the in-frame ones, dropping some. The data contain tens of thousands of clones, 90% of them seen just once; the ten biggest clones take up around 5.3%. This specimen consisted of peripheral blood, obtained on day 0 of AZD1222 vaccination. The TCR originated in an adult in good health. The chain links TRBV25-1 to TRBJ1-2; D uncertain. CDR3 residues: CASSELYGYGYTF. DNA of the CDR3: TGTGCCAGCAGTGAACTGTACGGGTACGGCTACACCTTC.